This T cell receptor beta chain was recorded in a study of blood T cell repertoires in COVID-19. Across the whole study: The samples span acute and convalescent COVID-19 from the United States, Italy and Spain.

CDR3 size: 17 residues. With V trimmed by 7 bases and J by 2 bases, 11 bases remained unmatched. The germline gives CDR1 MNHEY, CDR2 SVGEGT. This table comes from immunoSEQ multiplex PCR, and its TCRdb copy is limited to in-frame clones, with some not included. The profile shows about 220,000 clones, about 83% of them singletons. The receptor comes from a woman in her forties or fifties who had been exposed to COVID-19. The rearrangement uses TRBV6-2 or TRBV6-3 and TRBJ2-2, with 9 bases lining up with TRBD1. Sequencing input: PBMCs or T cells enriched from blood (not recorded which). The CDR3, as DNA: TGTGCCAGCACCCCGGGACCGGGACAGGGAAACACCGGGGAGCTGTTTTTT. Residues: CASTPGPGQGNTGELFF.